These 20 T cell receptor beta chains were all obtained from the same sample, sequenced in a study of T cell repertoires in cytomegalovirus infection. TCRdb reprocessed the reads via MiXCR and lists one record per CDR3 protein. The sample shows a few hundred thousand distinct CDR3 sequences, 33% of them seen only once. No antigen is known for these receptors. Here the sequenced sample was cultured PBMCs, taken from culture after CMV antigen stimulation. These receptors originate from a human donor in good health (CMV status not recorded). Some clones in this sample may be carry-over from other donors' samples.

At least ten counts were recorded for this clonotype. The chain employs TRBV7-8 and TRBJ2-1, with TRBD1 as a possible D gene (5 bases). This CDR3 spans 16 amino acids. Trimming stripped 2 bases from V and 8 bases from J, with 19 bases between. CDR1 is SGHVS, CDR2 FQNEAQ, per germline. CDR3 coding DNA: TGTGCCAGCAGCTTAAGCAGGGCCCTGGGCACACATGAGCAGTTCTTC. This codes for CASSLSRALGTHEQFF.

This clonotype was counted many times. The CDR3 DNA reads TGTGCCAGCAGCCCTAAGCGGGAGGGCCGCCAAGAGACCCAGTACTTC. It codes for CASSPKREGRQETQYF. The genes are TRBV7-2 and TRBJ2-5; TRBD2 aligns across 10 bases. The CDR3 contains 16 residues. The ends lost 5 bases at V and 1 base at J; junction bases unmatched: 7. Germline lookup yields CDR1 SGHTA and CDR2 FQGNSA.

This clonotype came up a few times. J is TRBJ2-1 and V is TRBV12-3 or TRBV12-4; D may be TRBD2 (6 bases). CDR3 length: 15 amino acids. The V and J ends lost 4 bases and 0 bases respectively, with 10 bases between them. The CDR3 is CASSSPGASYNEQFF. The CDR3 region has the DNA TGTGCCAGCAGTTCCCCGGGAGCCTCCTACAATGAGCAGTTCTTC.

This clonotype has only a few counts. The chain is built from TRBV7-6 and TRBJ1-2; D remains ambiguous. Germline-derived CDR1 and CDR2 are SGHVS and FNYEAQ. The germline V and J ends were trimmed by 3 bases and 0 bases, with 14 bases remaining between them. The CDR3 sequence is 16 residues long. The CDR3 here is CASSFHRTDTNYGYTF. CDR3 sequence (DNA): TGTGCCAGCAGCTTCCATCGGACCGACACTAACTATGGCTACACCTTC.

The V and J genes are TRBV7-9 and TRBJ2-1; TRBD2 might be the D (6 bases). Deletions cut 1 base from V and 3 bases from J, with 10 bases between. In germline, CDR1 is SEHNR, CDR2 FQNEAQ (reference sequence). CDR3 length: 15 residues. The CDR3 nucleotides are TGTGCCAGCAGCTTAGGACTAGTACTCTACAATGAGCAGTTCTTC. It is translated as CASSLGLVLYNEQFF.

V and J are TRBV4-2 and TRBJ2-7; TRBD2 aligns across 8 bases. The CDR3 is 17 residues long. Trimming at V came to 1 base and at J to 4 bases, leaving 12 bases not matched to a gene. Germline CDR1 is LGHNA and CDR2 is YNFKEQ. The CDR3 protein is CASSQATQGLARYEQYF. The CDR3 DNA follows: TGTGCCAGCAGCCAAGCTACCCAAGGACTAGCCCGATACGAGCAGTACTTC.

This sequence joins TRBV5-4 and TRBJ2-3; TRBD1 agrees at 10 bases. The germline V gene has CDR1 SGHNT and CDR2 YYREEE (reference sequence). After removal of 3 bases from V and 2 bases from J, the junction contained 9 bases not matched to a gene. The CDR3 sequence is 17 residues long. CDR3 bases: TGTGCCAGCAGCTATGGGACAGGGGCGACTTACACAGATACGCAGTATTTT. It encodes CASSYGTGATYTDTQYF.

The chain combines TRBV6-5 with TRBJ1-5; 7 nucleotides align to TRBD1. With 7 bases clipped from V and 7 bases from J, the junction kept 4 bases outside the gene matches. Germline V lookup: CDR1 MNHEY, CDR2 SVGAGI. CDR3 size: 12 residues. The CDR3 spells CASINRGQPQHF. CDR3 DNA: TGTGCCAGCATTAACAGGGGCCAGCCCCAGCATTTT.

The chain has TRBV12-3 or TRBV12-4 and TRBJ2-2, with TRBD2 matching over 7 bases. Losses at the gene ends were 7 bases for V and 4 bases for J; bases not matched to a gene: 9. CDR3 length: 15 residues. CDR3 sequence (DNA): TGTGCCAGCACCTTCGCGTCGGGGGGCACCGGGGAGCTGTTTTTT. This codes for CASTFASGGTGELFF.

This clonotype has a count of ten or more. DNA of the CDR3: TGTGCCAGCAGCCGAACCAGCGGCAATGAGCAGTTCTTC. It encodes CASSRTSGNEQFF. V usage is TRBV7-2 and J usage is TRBJ2-1; the D gene is possibly TRBD2 (5 bases). V gave up 5 bases and J gave up 6 bases, with 11 bases separating them. Germline V gene sequence: CDR1 SGHTA, CDR2 FQGNSA. The CDR3 has 13 residues.

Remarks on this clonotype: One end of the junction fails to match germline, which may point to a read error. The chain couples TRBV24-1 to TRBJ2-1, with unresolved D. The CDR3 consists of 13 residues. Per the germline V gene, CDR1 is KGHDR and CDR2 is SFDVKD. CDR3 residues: CATSDLLRKHPIF. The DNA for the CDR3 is TGTGCCACCAGTGATCTCCTACGGAAGCATCCAATCTTC.

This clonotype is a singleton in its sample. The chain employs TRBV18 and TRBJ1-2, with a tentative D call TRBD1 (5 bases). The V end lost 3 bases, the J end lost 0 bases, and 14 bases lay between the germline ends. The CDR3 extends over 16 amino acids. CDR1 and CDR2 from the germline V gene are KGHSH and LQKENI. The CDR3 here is CASSPKGRTTNYGYTF. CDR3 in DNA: TGTGCCAGCTCACCCAAGGGACGGACTACTAACTATGGCTACACCTTC.

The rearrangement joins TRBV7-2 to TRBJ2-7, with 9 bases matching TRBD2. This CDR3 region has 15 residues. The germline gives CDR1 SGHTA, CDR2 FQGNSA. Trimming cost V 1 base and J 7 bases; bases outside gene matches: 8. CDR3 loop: CASSLVSTSGPEQYF. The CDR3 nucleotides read TGTGCCAGCAGCTTAGTTAGTACTAGCGGGCCAGAGCAGTACTTC.

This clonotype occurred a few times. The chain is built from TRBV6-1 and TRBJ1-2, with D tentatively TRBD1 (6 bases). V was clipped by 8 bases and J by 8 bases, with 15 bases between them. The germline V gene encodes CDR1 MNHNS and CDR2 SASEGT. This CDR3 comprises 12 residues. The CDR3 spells CASGDRSLGYTF. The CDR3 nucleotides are TGTGCCAGCGGAGACAGGTCCTTGGGCTACACCTTC.

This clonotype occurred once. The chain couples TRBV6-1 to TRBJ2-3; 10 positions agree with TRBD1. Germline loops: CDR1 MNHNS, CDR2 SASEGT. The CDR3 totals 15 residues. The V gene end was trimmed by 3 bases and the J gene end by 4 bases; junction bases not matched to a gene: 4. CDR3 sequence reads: CASSDAGQGADTQYF. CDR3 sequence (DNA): TGTGCCAGCAGTGACGCCGGACAGGGGGCAGATACGCAGTATTTT.

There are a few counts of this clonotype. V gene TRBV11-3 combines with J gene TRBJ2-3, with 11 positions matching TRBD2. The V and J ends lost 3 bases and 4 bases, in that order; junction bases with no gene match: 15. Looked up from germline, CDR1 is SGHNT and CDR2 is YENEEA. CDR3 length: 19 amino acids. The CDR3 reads CASSFAGTSGEGPPDTQYF. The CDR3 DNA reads TGTGCCAGCAGCTTCGCCGGGACTAGCGGAGAGGGACCCCCAGATACGCAGTATTTT.

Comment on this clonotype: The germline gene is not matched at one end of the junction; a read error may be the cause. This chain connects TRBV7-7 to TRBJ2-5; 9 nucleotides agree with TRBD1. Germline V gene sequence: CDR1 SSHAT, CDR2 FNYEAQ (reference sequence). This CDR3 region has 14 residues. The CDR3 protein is CASSPGQGTTAQYF. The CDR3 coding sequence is TGTGCTAGCAGCCCCGGACAGGGGACCACCGCCCAGTACTTC.

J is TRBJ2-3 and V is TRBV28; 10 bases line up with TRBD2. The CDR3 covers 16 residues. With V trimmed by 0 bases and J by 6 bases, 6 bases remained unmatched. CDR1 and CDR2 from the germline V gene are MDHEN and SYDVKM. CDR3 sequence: CASSLWLAGGADTQYF. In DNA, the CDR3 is TGTGCCAGCAGTTTATGGTTAGCGGGAGGTGCGGATACGCAGTATTTT.

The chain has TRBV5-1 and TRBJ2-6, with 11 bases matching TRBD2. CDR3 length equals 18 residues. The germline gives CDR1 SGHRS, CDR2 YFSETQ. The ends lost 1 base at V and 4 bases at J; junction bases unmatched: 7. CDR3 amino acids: CASSLPLAGAAGANVLTF. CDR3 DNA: TGCGCCAGCAGCTTGCCACTAGCGGGAGCTGCGGGGGCCAACGTCCTGACTTTC. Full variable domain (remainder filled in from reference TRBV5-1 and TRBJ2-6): KAGVTQTPRYLIKTRGQQVTLSCSPISGHRSVSWYQQTPGQGLQFLFEYFSETQRNKGNFPGRFSGRQFSNSRSEMNVSTLELGDSALYLCASSLPLAGAAGANVLTFGAGSRLTVL.

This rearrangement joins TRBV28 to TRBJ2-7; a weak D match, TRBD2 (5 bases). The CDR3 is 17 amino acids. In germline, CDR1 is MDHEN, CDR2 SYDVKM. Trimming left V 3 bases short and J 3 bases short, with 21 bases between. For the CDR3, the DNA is TGTGCCAGCAGTTTTGGTCTAACGGGATCGAGGTACTACGAGCAGTACTTC. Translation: CASSFGLTGSRYYEQYF.